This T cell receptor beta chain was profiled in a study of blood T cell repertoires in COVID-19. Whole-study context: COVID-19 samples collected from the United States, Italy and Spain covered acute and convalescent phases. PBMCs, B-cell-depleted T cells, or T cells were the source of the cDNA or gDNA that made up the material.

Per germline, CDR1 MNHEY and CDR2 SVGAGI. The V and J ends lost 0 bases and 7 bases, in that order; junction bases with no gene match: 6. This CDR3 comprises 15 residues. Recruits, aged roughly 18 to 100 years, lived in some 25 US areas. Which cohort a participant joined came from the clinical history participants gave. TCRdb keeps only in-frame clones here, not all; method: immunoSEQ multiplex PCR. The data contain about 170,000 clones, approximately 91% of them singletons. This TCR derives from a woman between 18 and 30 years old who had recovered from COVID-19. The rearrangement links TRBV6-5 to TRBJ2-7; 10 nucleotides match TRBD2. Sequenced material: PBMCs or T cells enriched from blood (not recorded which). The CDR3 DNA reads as TGTGCCAGCAGTTACTCGAGCGGGAGGGCCGTAGAGCAGTACTTC. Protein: CASSYSSGRAVEQYF.